This is a list of T cell receptor beta chains from one sample in a study of chronic HIV infection and antiretroviral therapy. TCRdb called the 5' RACE reads again in MiXCR, with one record for every CDR3 protein. There are 40,000 or so distinct CDR3 sequences in the sample; 7% to 10% occur only once, and 2.9% lies in the top ten. The sequencing input was peripheral blood. Receptors originate from an adult who had HIV and had not received antiretroviral therapy, or was an uninfected healthy control (not recorded which). Each CDR3 is given without its conserved first and last residue. The order of the fields is J gene, V gene, clone size, CDR3 protein. Size is omitted from some rows. Given values are once, few, many or a class for expanded clones.

TRBJ1-1,TRBV29-1,.,SVQTGRGAEAF
TRBJ2-1,TRBV2,few,ASSKGTSGTNEQF
TRBJ2-5,TRBV3-1,few,ASSQRGQGQETQY
TRBJ1-1,TRBV7-3,many,ASSPGQMGTEAF
TRBJ2-2,TRBV20-1,many,SAQRDRLTGELF
TRBJ1-6,TRBV6-1,many,ASSEMTSPLH
TRBJ1-1,TRBV28,.,ASSSTRTANTEAF
TRBJ2-7,TRBV28,many,ASRTGQGGLEQY
TRBJ2-5,TRBV4-1,.,ASSQESVVGTGVETQY
TRBJ1-3,TRBV6-5,few,ASSWAGGNTIY
TRBJ2-3,TRBV27,few,ASSLGRWDGQY
TRBJ1-5,TRBV3-1,.,ASSRGGSNQPQH
TRBJ2-6,TRBV27,many,ASSLVRRSGANVLT
TRBJ2-5,TRBV29-1,many,SVGQTGAETQY
TRBJ1-2,TRBV2,.,ASRTGGRGYT
TRBJ2-7,TRBV7-2,few,ASSQTSGNSYEQY
TRBJ1-2,TRBV2,.,ASSELGSSGGYT
TRBJ2-7,TRBV29-1,few,SAPGLHSYEQY
TRBJ2-5,TRBV3-1,.,ASSLKGTDKRAQY
TRBJ1-6,TRBV5-1,.,ASSLGQTDSPLH
TRBJ2-1,TRBV7-2,many,ASSSLAGGLGEQF
TRBJ2-7,TRBV18,many,ASSPPEETGAYEQY